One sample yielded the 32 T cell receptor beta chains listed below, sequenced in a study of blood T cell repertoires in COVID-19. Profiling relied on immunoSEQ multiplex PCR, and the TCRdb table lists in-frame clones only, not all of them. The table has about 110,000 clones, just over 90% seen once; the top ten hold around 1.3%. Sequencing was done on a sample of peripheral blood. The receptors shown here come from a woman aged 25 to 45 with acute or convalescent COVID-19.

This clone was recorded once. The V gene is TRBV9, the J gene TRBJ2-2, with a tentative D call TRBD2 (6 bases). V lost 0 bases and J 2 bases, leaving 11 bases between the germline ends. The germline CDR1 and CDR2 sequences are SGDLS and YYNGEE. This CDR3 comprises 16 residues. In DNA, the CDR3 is TGTGCCAGCAGCGTAGCGGGGGTCGCTAACACCGGGGAGCTGTTTTTT. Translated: CASSVAGVANTGELFF.

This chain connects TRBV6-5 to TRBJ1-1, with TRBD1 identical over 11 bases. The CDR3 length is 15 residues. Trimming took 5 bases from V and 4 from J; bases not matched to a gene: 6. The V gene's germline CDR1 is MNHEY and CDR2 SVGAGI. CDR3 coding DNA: TGTGCCAGCAGTCGTCCCGGGACAGGGGGCACTGAAGCTTTCTTT. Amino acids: CASSRPGTGGTEAFF.

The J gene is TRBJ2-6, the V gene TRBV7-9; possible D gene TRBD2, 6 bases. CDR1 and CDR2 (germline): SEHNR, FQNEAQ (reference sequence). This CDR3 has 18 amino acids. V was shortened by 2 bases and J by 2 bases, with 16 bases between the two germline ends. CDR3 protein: CASSLSSRGAPGANVLTF. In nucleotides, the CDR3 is TGTGCCAGCAGCTTATCGTCGCGGGGAGCGCCTGGGGCCAACGTCCTGACTTTC.

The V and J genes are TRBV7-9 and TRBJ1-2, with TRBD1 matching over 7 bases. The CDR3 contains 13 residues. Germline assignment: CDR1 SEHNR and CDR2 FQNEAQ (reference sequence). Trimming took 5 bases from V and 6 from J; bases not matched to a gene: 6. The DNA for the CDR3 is TGTGCCAGCAGCCAGACAGGGAATCATGGCTACACCTTC. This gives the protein CASSQTGNHGYTF.

The CDR3 nucleotides read TGTGCCAGCAGCTTAGGTGTGTCGGTGGGGGGGGAGACCCAGTACTTC. It codes for CASSLGVSVGGETQYF. This sequence joins TRBV11-2 and TRBJ2-5; 7 nucleotides match TRBD2. Trimming at V came to 1 base and at J to 5 bases, leaving 10 bases not matched to a gene. Germline CDR1 is SGHAT and CDR2 is FQNNGV. The CDR3 is 16 amino acids.

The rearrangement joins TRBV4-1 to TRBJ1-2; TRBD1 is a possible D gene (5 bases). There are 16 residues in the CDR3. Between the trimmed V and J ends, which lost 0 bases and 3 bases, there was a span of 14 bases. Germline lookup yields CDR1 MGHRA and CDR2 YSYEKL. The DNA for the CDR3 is TGCGCCAGCAGCCAAGAGTCACAGGCTTGGGACTATGGCTACACCTTC. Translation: CASSQESQAWDYGYTF.

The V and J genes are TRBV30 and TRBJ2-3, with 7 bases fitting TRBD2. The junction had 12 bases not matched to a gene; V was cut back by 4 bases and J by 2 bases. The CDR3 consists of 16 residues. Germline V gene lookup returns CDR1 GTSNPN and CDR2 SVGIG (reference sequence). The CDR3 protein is CAWKPHQRGFTDTQYF. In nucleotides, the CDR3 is TGTGCCTGGAAGCCCCATCAGCGGGGTTTCACAGATACGCAGTATTTT.

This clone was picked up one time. This CDR3 is CAWSPSVNRDTYNSPLHF. CDR3 bases: TGTGCCTGGAGTCCCTCTGTAAACCGGGACACCTATAATTCACCCCTCCACTTT. The V gene is TRBV30, the J gene TRBJ1-6; perhaps TRBD1 as D (6 bases). The CDR3 totals 18 residues. CDR1 and CDR2 from the germline V gene are GTSNPN and SVGIG (reference sequence). V lost 2 bases and J 2 bases, leaving 19 bases between the germline ends.

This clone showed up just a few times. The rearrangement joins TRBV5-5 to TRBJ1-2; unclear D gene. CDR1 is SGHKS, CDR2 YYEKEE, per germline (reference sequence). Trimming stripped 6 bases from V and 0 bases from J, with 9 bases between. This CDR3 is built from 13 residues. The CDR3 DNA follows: TGTGCCAGCACCAGGACTGCTAACTATGGCTACACCTTC. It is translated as CASTRTANYGYTF.

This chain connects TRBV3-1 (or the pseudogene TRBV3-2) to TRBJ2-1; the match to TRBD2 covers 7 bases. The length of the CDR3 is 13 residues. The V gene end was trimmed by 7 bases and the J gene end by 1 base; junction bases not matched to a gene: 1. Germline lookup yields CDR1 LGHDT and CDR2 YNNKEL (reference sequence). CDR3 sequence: CASTRGSYNEQFF. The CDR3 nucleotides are TGTGCCAGCACGCGGGGGTCCTACAATGAGCAGTTCTTC.

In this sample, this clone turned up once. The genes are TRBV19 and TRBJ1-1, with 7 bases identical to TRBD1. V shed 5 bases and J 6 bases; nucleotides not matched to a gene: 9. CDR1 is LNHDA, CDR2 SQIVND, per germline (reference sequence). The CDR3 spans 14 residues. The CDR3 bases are TGTGCCAGTAGTCTTAGTGGACAGGTTTCTGAAGCTTTCTTT. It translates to CASSLSGQVSEAFF.

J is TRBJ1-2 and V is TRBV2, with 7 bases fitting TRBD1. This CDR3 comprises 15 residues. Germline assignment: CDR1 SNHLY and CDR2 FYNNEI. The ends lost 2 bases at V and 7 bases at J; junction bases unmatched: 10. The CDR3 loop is CASSETRQGNSGYTF. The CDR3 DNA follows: TGTGCCAGCAGTGAAACGCGACAGGGAAATAGTGGCTACACCTTC. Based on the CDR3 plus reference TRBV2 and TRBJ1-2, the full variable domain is EPEVTQTPSHQVTQMGQEVILRCVPISNHLYFYWYRQILGQKVEFLVSFYNNEISEKSEIFDDQFSVERPDGSNFTLKIRSTKLEDSAMYFCASSETRQGNSGYTFGSGTRLTVV.

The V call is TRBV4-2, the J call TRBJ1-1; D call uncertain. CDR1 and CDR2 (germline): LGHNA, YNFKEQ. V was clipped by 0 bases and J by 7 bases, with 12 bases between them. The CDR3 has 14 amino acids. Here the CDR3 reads CASSQEKVRGEAFF. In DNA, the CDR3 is TGTGCCAGCAGCCAAGAGAAGGTTCGGGGTGAAGCTTTCTTT.

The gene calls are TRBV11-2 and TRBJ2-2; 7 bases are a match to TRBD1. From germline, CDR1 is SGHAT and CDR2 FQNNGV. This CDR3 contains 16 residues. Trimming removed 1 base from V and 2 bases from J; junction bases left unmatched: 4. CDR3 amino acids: CASSLVGGYNTGELFF. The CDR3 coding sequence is TGTGCCAGCAGCTTAGTAGGGGGCTATAACACCGGGGAGCTGTTTTTT.

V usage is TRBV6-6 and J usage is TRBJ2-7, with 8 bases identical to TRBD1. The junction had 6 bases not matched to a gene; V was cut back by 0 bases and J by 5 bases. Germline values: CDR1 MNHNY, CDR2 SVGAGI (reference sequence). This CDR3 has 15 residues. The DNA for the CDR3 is TGTGCCAGCAGTTACTCCCAGGGGGCCGCGCACGAGCAGTACTTC. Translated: CASSYSQGAAHEQYF.

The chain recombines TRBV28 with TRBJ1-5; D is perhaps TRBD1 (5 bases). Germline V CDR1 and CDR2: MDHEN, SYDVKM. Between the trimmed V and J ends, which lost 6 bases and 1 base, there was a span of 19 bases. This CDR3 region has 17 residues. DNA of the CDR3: TGTGCCAGCAGCCCCTGGGGGGTAGGGAGAAGCAATCAGCCCCAGCATTTT. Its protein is CASSPWGVGRSNQPQHF. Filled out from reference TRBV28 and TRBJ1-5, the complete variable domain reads DVKVTQSSRYLVKRTGEKVFLECVQDMDHENMFWYRQDPGLGLRLIYFSYDVKMKEKGDIPEGYSVSREKKERFSLILESASTNQTSMYLCASSPWGVGRSNQPQHFGDGTRLSIL.

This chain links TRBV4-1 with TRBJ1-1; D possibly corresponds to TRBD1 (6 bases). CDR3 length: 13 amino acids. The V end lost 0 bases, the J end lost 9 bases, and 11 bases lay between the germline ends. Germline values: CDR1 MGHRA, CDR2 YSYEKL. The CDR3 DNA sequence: TGCGCCAGCAGCCAAGATCGCACAGGGAAAGCTTTCTTT. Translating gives CASSQDRTGKAFF.

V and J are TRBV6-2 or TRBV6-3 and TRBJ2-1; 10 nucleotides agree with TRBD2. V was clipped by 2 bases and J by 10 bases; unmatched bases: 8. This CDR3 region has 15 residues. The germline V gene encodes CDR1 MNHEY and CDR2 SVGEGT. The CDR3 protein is CASSYRAGGGFEQFF. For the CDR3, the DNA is TGTGCCAGCAGTTACAGAGCGGGAGGGGGCTTCGAGCAGTTCTTC.

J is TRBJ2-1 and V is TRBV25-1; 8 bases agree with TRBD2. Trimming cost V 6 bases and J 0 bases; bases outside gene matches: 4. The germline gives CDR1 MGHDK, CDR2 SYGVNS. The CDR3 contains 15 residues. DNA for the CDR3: TGTGCCAGCAGGCTCGGGACTAGCTCCTACAATGAGCAGTTCTTC. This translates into CASRLGTSSYNEQFF.

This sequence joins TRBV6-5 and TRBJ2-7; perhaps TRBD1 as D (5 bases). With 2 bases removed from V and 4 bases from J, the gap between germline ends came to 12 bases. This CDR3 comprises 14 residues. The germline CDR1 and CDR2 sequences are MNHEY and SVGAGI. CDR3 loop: CASSYQGTQYEQYF. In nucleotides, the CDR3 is TGTGCCAGCAGTTACCAGGGCACCCAATACGAGCAGTACTTC.

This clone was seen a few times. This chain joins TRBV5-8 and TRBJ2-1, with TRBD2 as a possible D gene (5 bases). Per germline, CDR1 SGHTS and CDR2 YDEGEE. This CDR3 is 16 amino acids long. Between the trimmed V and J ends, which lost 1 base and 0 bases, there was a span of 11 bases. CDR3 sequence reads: CASSLSPGSSYNEQFF. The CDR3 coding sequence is TGTGCCAGCAGCTTGTCCCCGGGAAGCTCCTACAATGAGCAGTTCTTC. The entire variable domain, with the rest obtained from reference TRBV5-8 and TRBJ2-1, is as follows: EAGVTQSPTHLIKTRGQQATLRCSPISGHTSVYWYQQALGLGLQFLLWYDEGEERNRGNFPPRFSGRQFPNYSSELNVNALELEDSALYLCASSLSPGSSYNEQFFGPGTRLTVL.

CDR3 sequence (DNA): TGTGCCAGCAGTTTATTAAGTGGTCGAGTACTCTCCTACAATGAGCAGTTCTTC. Its protein product is CASSLLSGRVLSYNEQFF. The chain joins TRBV27 to TRBJ2-1; D is unresolved. CDR1 and CDR2 (germline): MNHEY, SMNVEV (reference sequence). The V and J ends lost 1 base and 0 bases respectively, with 16 bases between them. The CDR3 is 18 residues long.

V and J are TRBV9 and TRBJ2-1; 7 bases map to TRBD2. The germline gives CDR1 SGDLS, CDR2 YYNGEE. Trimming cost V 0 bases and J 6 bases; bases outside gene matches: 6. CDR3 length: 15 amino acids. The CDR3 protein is CASSVEAGRLNEQFF. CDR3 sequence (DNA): TGTGCCAGCAGCGTAGAAGCGGGGCGCCTCAATGAGCAGTTCTTC.

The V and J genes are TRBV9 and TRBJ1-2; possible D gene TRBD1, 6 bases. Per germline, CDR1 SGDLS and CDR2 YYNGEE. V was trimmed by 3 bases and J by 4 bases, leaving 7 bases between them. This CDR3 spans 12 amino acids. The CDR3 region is CASSARGYGYTF. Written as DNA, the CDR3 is TGTGCCAGCAGCGCCAGGGGCTATGGCTACACCTTC. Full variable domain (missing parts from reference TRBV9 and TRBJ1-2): DSGVTQTPKHLITATGQRVTLRCSPRSGDLSVYWYQQSLDQGLQFLIQYYNGEERAKGNILERFSAQQFPDLHSELNLSSLELGDSALYFCASSARGYGYTFGSGTRLTVV.

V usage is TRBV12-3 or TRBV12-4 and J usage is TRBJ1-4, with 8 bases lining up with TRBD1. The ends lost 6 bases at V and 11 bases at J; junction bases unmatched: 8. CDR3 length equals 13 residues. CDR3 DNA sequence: TGTGCCAGCAGCCTAATGACAGGGGAGAAACTGTTTTTT. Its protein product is CASSLMTGEKLFF.

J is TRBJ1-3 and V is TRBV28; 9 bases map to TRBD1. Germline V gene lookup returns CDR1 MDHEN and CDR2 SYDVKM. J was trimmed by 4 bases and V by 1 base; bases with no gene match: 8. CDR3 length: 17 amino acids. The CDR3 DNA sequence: TGTGCCAGCAGTTTATCGGCGGGAGACAGGGGGGGAAACACCATATATTTT. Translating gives CASSLSAGDRGGNTIYF.

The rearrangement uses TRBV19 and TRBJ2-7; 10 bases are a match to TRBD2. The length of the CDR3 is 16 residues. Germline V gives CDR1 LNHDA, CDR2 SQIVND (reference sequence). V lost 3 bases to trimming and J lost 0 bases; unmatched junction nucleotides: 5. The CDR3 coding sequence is TGTGCCAGTAGTATTAGTGGACTAGCGGCCTCCTACGAGCAGTACTTC. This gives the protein CASSISGLAASYEQYF. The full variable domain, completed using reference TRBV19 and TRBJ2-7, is DGGITQSPKYLFRKEGQNVTLSCEQNLNHDAMYWYRQDPGQGLRLIYYSQIVNDFQKGDIAEGYSVSREKKESFPLTVTSAQKNPTAFYLCASSISGLAASYEQYFGPGTRLTVT.

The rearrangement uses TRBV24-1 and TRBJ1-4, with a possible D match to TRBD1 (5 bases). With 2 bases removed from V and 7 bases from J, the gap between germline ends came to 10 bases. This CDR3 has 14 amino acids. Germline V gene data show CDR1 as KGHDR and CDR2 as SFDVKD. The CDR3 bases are TGTGCCACCAGTGATTCGACAGTAGGTGAAAAACTGTTTTTT. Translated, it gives CATSDSTVGEKLFF.

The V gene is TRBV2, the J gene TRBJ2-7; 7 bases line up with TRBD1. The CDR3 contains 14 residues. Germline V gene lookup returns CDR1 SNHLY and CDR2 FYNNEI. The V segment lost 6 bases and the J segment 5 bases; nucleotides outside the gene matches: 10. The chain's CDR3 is CASRADREWDEQYF. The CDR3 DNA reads TGTGCCAGCAGGGCAGACAGGGAGTGGGACGAGCAGTACTTC.

The CDR3: CASSLGQDYNEQFF. In DNA, the CDR3 is TGTGCCAGCAGCCTGGGACAGGATTACAATGAGCAGTTCTTC. The genes are TRBV6-2 or TRBV6-3 and TRBJ2-1, with 8 nucleotides matching TRBD1. This CDR3 is 14 amino acids long. Germline loops: CDR1 MNHEY, CDR2 SVGEGT. The junction had 5 bases not matched to a gene; V was cut back by 6 bases and J by 4 bases.

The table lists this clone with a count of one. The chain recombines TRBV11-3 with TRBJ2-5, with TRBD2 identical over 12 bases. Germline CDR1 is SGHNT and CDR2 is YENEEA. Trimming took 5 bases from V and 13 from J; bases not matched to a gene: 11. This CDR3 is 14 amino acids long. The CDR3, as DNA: TGTGCCAGCAGCGGTAGACTAGCGGGGGACCTAATGTACTTC. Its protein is CASSGRLAGDLMYF.

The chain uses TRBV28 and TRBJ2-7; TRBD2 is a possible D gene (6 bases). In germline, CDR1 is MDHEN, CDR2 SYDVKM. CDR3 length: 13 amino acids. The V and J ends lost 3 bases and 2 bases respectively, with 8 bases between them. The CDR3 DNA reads TGTGCCAGCAGTTTGGTAGCGGCCTACGAGCAGTACTTC. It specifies CASSLVAAYEQYF.